This TCR beta chain was sequenced during a study of shared clonotypes between healthy human individuals. This CDR3 has 15 amino acids. The germline V and J ends were trimmed by 4 bases and 7 bases, with 17 bases remaining between them. CDR1 and CDR2 (germline): SGHRS, YFSETQ. Data came from immunoSEQ multiplex PCR; TCRdb stores just in-frame clones and leaves some out. The table lists roughly 380,000 clones, around 96% of them singletons. The sequenced material came from memory CD8+ T cells sorted from blood. Specified subset: CD45RO+ cells pooled with CCR7-negative TemRA cells. This chain uses TRBV5-1 with TRBJ1-4; D not resolved. The TCR was taken from a man aged 30 to 39 in good health. The CDR3 DNA follows: TGCGCCAGCAGCGCCGGCAGGAGACAACGTGAAAAACTGTTTTTT. It specifies CASSAGRRQREKLFF.